At least ten counts were recorded for the clone carrying this T cell receptor beta chain. For repertoire sequencing, the TCR beta CDR3 regions were amplified from RNA transcripts. A first-round RT-PCR used HTBI primers, followed by a second-round multiplex PCR. TCRdb reprocessed the multiplex PCR reads via MiXCR and lists one record per CDR3 protein. The table records approximately 210,000 distinct CDR3 sequences, around 30% of them present only once. The entry originates in a study of Graves' ophthalmopathy and Graves' hyperthyroidism. Under 3 months in duration, the ophthalmopathy in affected donors had moderate-to-severe activity, CAS ≥3 and NOSPECS ≥4. The clonotype comes from a man aged 50 to 60 with Graves' ophthalmopathy. Sequenced sample: peripheral blood.

CDR3 region: CARGLAGCLRAEQYF. In nucleotides, the CDR3 is TGTGCCAGGGGACTAGCGGGTTGTCTCCGGGCTGAGCAGTACTTC. This chain joins TRBV2 and TRBJ2-7; 12 positions match TRBD2. This CDR3 spans 15 amino acids. V trimming: 9 bases; J trimming: 7 bases; junction bases outside the gene matches: 13. From germline, CDR1 is SNHLY and CDR2 FYNNEI.